This passage covers 11 T cell receptor beta chains from one sample sequenced in a study of T cell responses to AZD1222 COVID-19 vaccine. TCRdb's table, derived via immunoSEQ multiplex PCR, lists solely in-frame clones and lacks some. The sample includes about 150,000 clones, about 89% of them seen just once. Sample: peripheral blood, taken 28 days after the second dose of the MenACWY control vaccine. The source of these receptors is an adult who received the MenACWY meningococcal vaccine as a control.

The rearrangement joins TRBV19 to TRBJ1-6; possibly TRBD1 for D (5 bases). CDR3 size: 15 residues. The V and J ends lost 7 bases and 7 bases respectively, with 17 bases between them. The germline V gene has CDR1 LNHDA and CDR2 SQIVND (reference sequence). The CDR3 coding sequence is TGTGCCAGTAAATCCGACAGCTCGCTAAATTCACCCCTCCACTTT. Amino acids: CASKSDSSLNSPLHF.

This chain links TRBV9 with TRBJ1-3, with D uncertain. Trimming left V 4 bases short and J 2 bases short, with 10 bases between. The CDR3 has 14 residues. Per germline, CDR1 SGDLS and CDR2 YYNGEE. CDR3 protein: CASSPLVTGNTIYF. CDR3 coding DNA: TGTGCCAGCAGCCCCCTCGTGACTGGAAACACCATATATTTT.

A word on this clone: The junction and the germline gene differ at one end; a read error may be behind it. The chain combines TRBV28 with TRBJ1-2, with 9 bases fitting TRBD1. The CDR3 has 16 amino acids. Germline V CDR1 and CDR2: MDHEN, SYDVKM. For the CDR3, the DNA is TGTACCAGCAGTTTATCCCATAGACAGGGGGGATATGGCTACACCTTC. Its translation: CTSSLSHRQGGYGYTF.

V is TRBV4-3 and J is TRBJ1-4; perhaps TRBD1 as D (5 bases). V gave up 0 bases and J gave up 8 bases, with 10 bases separating them. The length of the CDR3 is 14 residues. Germline CDR1 and CDR2: LGHNA and YSLEER. CDR3 coding DNA: TGCGCCAGCAGCCAAGATATGGGGGTGGAAAAACTGTTTTTT. Amino acids: CASSQDMGVEKLFF.

The rearrangement links TRBV6-2 or TRBV6-3 to TRBJ1-1; D unresolved. Germline V gene lookup returns CDR1 MNHEY and CDR2 SVGEGT. Between the trimmed V and J ends, which lost 5 bases and 6 bases, there was a span of 10 bases. CDR3 length equals 12 residues. CDR3 amino acids: CASSPIGPEAFF. The CDR3 nucleotides read TGTGCCAGCAGTCCCATCGGGCCTGAAGCTTTCTTT.

J is TRBJ1-4 and V is TRBV5-1; a weak D match, TRBD1 (6 bases). This CDR3 spans 15 amino acids. Germline-derived CDR1 and CDR2 are SGHRS and YFSETQ. V was cut by 4 bases and J by 8 bases, with 18 bases left in between. For the CDR3, the DNA is TGCGCCAGCAGCCGCGGACAGTTAGGGGAGGAAAAACTGTTTTTT. It specifies CASSRGQLGEEKLFF.

V is TRBV6-2 or TRBV6-3 and J is TRBJ1-2; D is unclear. This CDR3 has 15 residues. Germline CDR1 reads MNHEY; CDR2 reads SVGEGT. The V and J ends lost 4 bases and 2 bases respectively, with 14 bases between them. The chain's CDR3 is CASSSGGGLNYGYTF. The CDR3 DNA reads TGTGCCAGCAGTTCTGGCGGAGGCCTAAACTATGGCTACACCTTC.

The chain is built from TRBV28 and TRBJ2-7, with D unresolved. Trimming took off 3 bases at V and 3 bases at J, with 12 bases between the two ends. From germline, CDR1 is MDHEN and CDR2 SYDVKM. This CDR3 is built from 14 residues. The chain's CDR3 is CASSLFAASYEQYF. CDR3 sequence (DNA): TGTGCCAGCAGTTTGTTCGCCGCTAGCTACGAGCAGTACTTC.

The chain uses TRBV7-9 and TRBJ2-7; 7 bases map to TRBD1. This CDR3 has 14 residues. The V gene's germline CDR1 is SEHNR and CDR2 FQNEAQ (reference sequence). Unmatched junction bases numbered 9, after V lost 6 bases and J lost 4 bases. The CDR3 here is CASSPGTEKYEQYF. As DNA, the CDR3 is TGTGCCAGCAGTCCCGGGACAGAAAAGTACGAGCAGTACTTC. Variable domain in full (rest from reference TRBV7-9 and TRBJ2-7): DTGVSQNPRHKITKRGQNVTFRCDPISEHNRLYWYRQTLGQGPEFLTYFQNEAQLEKSRLLSDRFSAERPKGSFSTLEIQRTEQGDSAMYLCASSPGTEKYEQYFGPGTRLTVT.

V is TRBV9 and J is TRBJ2-1, with D perhaps given as TRBD1 or TRBD2 (5 bases each). Germline loops: CDR1 SGDLS, CDR2 YYNGEE. The CDR3 sequence is 15 residues long. V dropped 3 bases and J dropped 4 bases, with 14 bases sitting between them. CDR3 nucleotides: TGTGCCAGCAGCGCCGGGACCCCAGCATACAATGAGCAGTTCTTC. It encodes CASSAGTPAYNEQFF. Drawing the rest from reference TRBV9 and TRBJ2-1, the complete variable domain is DSGVTQTPKHLITATGQRVTLRCSPRSGDLSVYWYQQSLDQGLQFLIQYYNGEERAKGNILERFSAQQFPDLHSELNLSSLELGDSALYFCASSAGTPAYNEQFFGPGTRLTVL.

The gene calls are TRBV14 and TRBJ2-1; TRBD1 is a possible D gene (5 bases). The V gene's germline CDR1 is SGHDN and CDR2 FVKESK. The CDR3 totals 13 residues. Between the trimmed V and J ends, which lost 4 bases and 9 bases, there was a span of 13 bases. The CDR3 DNA is TGTGCCAGCAGCCTACTATCAGGGCTTGAGCAGTTCTTC. As protein: CASSLLSGLEQFF.